A single sample is the source of the 19 T cell receptor beta chains below, sequenced in a study of T-cell memory formation after mild COVID-19. TCRdb independently ran MiXCR on the 5' RACE reads; one entry per CDR3 protein. The repertoire consists of around 500,000 distinct CDR3 sequences, with roughly 18% occurring once and the leading ten covering about 12%. The sequencing input was PBMCs or a T cell subset sorted from them (not recorded which). These receptors all come from an adult woman who had mild COVID-19 (a few samples of this study predate the infection). Cell type and time point are not known.

This clonotype was found a few times. The chain links TRBV20-1 to TRBJ2-2; maybe TRBD1 (6 bases). Germline CDR1 and CDR2: DFQATT and SNEGSKA (reference sequence). Trimming cost V 2 bases and J 9 bases, with 19 bases left between them. The CDR3 is 15 residues long. The DNA of the CDR3 is TGCAGTGCTAGAATCAAGCTTAACAGGGACCGGGAGCTGTTTTTT. Translated: CSARIKLNRDRELFF.

This clonotype was counted ten times or more. The rearrangement joins TRBV21-1 to TRBJ2-5; the tabulated D call, TRBD1, remains unverified against the DNA. TRBV21-1 is described as a pseudogene. CDR3 length: 15 amino acids. The CDR3 protein is CASSKMAGGGETQYF. The CDR3 DNA reads TGTGCCAGCAGCAAAATGGCGGGGGGCGGAGAGACCCAGTACTTC.

V and J are TRBV7-2 and TRBJ2-7; 7 nucleotides line up with TRBD1. V shed 2 bases, J shed 3 bases, and the junction held 10 bases outside the gene matches. Germline lookup yields CDR1 SGHTA and CDR2 FQGNSA. The CDR3 runs 16 residues. CDR3 region: CASSLTWDSTFYEQYF. The CDR3 DNA follows: TGTGCCAGCAGCTTAACCTGGGACAGTACCTTCTACGAGCAGTACTTC.

The chain uses TRBV18 and TRBJ1-2, with a possible D match to TRBD1 (6 bases). The CDR3 covers 13 residues. The germline CDR1 and CDR2 sequences are KGHSH and LQKENI. Trimming removed 6 bases at V and 4 bases at J, with 12 bases between. The CDR3 loop is CASSGAEGYGYTF. In DNA, the CDR3 is TGTGCCAGCTCGGGGGCAGAGGGCTATGGCTACACCTTC.

Sample share makes this clonotype medium-sized. This chain joins TRBV12-3 or TRBV12-4 and TRBJ1-1; TRBD1 agrees at 10 bases. Losses at the gene ends were 6 bases for V and 4 bases for J; bases not matched to a gene: 8. There are 15 residues in the CDR3. The CDR3 coding sequence is TGTGCCAGCAGCAGACCGGGACAGGGGACCACTGAAGCTTTCTTT. As protein: CASSRPGQGTTEAFF.

In its sample, this clonotype was seen a few times. The V call is TRBV11-3, the J call TRBJ2-3; TRBD1 agrees at 8 bases. CDR3 length: 19 residues. The trim removed 5 bases at V and 0 bases at J, leaving 16 bases unmatched. In germline, CDR1 is SGHNT, CDR2 YENEEA. The CDR3 loop reads CASSRETWDRPPSTDTQYF. The CDR3, as DNA: TGTGCCAGCAGCCGAGAAACCTGGGACAGGCCGCCTAGCACAGATACGCAGTATTTT. Supplemented by reference TRBV11-3 and TRBJ2-3, the full variable domain reads EAGVVQSPRYKIIEKKQPVAFWCNPISGHNTLYWYLQNLGQGPELLIRYENEEAVDDSQLPKDRFSAERLKGVDSTLKIQPAELGDSAVYLCASSRETWDRPPSTDTQYFGPGTRLTVL.

The rearrangement uses TRBV6-2 or TRBV6-3 and TRBJ1-1; D is ambiguous. The V gene lost 7 bases and the J gene lost 0 bases, with 12 bases spanning the gap. Germline loops: CDR1 MNHEY, CDR2 SVGEGT. This CDR3 contains 14 residues. CDR3 bases: TGTGCCAGCAATCTGAGGAATCTGAACACTGAAGCTTTCTTT. Translated, it gives CASNLRNLNTEAFF.

In its sample, this clonotype was seen many times. The rearrangement joins TRBV7-2 to TRBJ2-1; D remains ambiguous. V dropped 4 bases and J dropped 8 bases, with 9 bases sitting between them. Germline lookup yields CDR1 SGHTA and CDR2 FQGNSA. The CDR3 runs to 12 residues. CDR3 protein: CASSSLPDEQFF. For the CDR3, the DNA is TGTGCCAGCAGCTCCCTTCCGGATGAGCAGTTCTTC.

The rearrangement joins TRBV25-1 to TRBJ1-4, with a tentative D call TRBD1 (6 bases). Deletions cut 3 bases from V and 7 bases from J, with 18 bases between. The CDR3 runs to 16 residues. Germline assignment: CDR1 MGHDK and CDR2 SYGVNS. The CDR3 nucleotides are TGTGCCAGCAGTGATACAGGGTGGGTCGCCGGTGAAAAACTGTTTTTT. This translates into CASSDTGWVAGEKLFF.

This clonotype turned up a few times. This chain links TRBV7-9 with TRBJ1-1; D gene unclear. CDR1 is SEHNR, CDR2 FQNEAQ, per germline (reference sequence). The CDR3 contains 14 residues. The V end lost 0 bases, the J end lost 1 base, and 6 bases lay between the germline ends. CDR3 region: CASSLAVPNTEAFF. DNA of the CDR3: TGTGCCAGCAGCTTAGCAGTCCCGAACACTGAAGCTTTCTTT.

Only a few counts were recorded for this clonotype. The chain is built from TRBV10-2 and TRBJ2-2, with 14 bases matching TRBD2. The CDR3 contains 17 residues. V shed 2 bases, J shed 7 bases, and the junction held 6 bases outside the gene matches. Germline V gene data show CDR1 as WSHSY and CDR2 as SAAADI. The CDR3 here is CASSERLAGGPDGELFF. CDR3 coding DNA: TGCGCCAGCAGTGAGAGACTAGCGGGAGGGCCCGACGGGGAGCTGTTTTTT.

This clonotype has ten or more counts. The rearrangement links TRBV27 to TRBJ2-5, with 9 bases identical to TRBD1. V shed 6 bases and J 5 bases; nucleotides not matched to a gene: 7. CDR3 size: 14 residues. Germline loops: CDR1 MNHEY, CDR2 SMNVEV (reference sequence). CDR3 sequence: CASSLGTGRETQYF. The CDR3 nucleotides are TGTGCCAGCAGCCTCGGGACAGGGAGGGAGACCCAGTACTTC.

This clonotype was seen ten or more times. V and J are TRBV7-3 and TRBJ2-1; 7 nucleotides line up with TRBD2. There are 13 residues in the CDR3. The germline V gene has CDR1 SGHTA and CDR2 FQGTGA. J gave up 8 bases and V 0 bases, and 1 base lay outside the gene matches. The CDR3 coding sequence is TGTGCCAGCAGCTTAACTCTAGCGGATGAGCAGTTCTTC. Residues: CASSLTLADEQFF.

The chain links TRBV9 to TRBJ2-3; D is tentatively TRBD1 or TRBD2 (5 bases each). Germline V gene sequence: CDR1 SGDLS, CDR2 YYNGEE. V lost 4 bases, J lost 6 bases, and 18 bases lay in between. The CDR3 is 15 amino acids. CDR3 loop: CASSPLEGWADTQYF. CDR3 DNA sequence: TGTGCCAGCAGCCCCCTAGAGGGGTGGGCGGATACGCAGTATTTT.

The rearrangement uses TRBV7-6 and TRBJ2-3, with 12 nucleotides matching TRBD2. The CDR3 runs 20 residues. Unmatched junction bases numbered 13, after V lost 1 base and J lost 2 bases. CDR1 is SGHVS, CDR2 FNYEAQ, per germline. CDR3 DNA sequence: TGTGCCAGCAGCTTAGTAGGGTACGGACTAGCGGGGATAGACACAGATACGCAGTATTTT. Translating gives CASSLVGYGLAGIDTDTQYF. Supplemented by reference TRBV7-6 and TRBJ2-3, the full variable domain reads GAGVSQSPRYKVTKRGQDVALRCDPISGHVSLYWYRQALGQGPEFLTYFNYEAQQDKSGLPNDRFSAERPEGSISTLTIQRTEQRDSAMYRCASSLVGYGLAGIDTDTQYFGPGTRLTVL.

J is TRBJ1-1 and V is TRBV12-3 or TRBV12-4; weak D call: TRBD1 (6 bases). The CDR3 contains 16 residues. The V and J ends lost 6 bases and 2 bases respectively, with 19 bases between them. The CDR3 nucleotides read TGTGCCAGCAGCCTAGGGGGGGGTAGGAGAAACACTGAAGCTTTCTTT. This encodes CASSLGGGRRNTEAFF.

This clonotype was detected only a few times. CDR3 DNA sequence: TGTGCCACCAGTGATTCCCAACAGGGGGGGACCTATGGCTACACCTTC. Translation gives CATSDSQQGGTYGYTF. The V and J genes are TRBV24-1 and TRBJ1-2, with 8 positions matching TRBD1. With 2 bases clipped from V and 4 bases from J, the junction kept 8 bases outside the gene matches. Looked up from germline, CDR1 is KGHDR and CDR2 is SFDVKD. The CDR3 has 16 residues.

The sample holds a few counts of this clonotype. The gene calls are TRBV7-2 and TRBJ2-7, with D hard to call. Germline lookup yields CDR1 SGHTA and CDR2 FQGNSA. The CDR3 runs to 14 residues. Trimming cost V 1 base and J 0 bases, with 7 bases left between them. The CDR3 loop is CASSLGVLSYEQYF. The CDR3 DNA reads TGTGCCAGCAGCTTAGGGGTTCTCTCCTACGAGCAGTACTTC.

The V and J genes are TRBV5-1 and TRBJ2-7, with no clear D. Germline values: CDR1 SGHRS, CDR2 YFSETQ. Trimming removed 2 bases at V and 4 bases at J, with 13 bases between. This CDR3 region has 14 residues. The CDR3 loop is CASSFSTGAYEQYF. The CDR3 nucleotides are TGCGCCAGCAGCTTCTCCACCGGAGCTTACGAGCAGTACTTC. Using reference TRBV5-1 and TRBJ2-7 for the parts outside the CDR3, the full variable domain is KAGVTQTPRYLIKTRGQQVTLSCSPISGHRSVSWYQQTPGQGLQFLFEYFSETQRNKGNFPGRFSGRQFSNSRSEMNVSTLELGDSALYLCASSFSTGAYEQYFGPGTRLTVT.